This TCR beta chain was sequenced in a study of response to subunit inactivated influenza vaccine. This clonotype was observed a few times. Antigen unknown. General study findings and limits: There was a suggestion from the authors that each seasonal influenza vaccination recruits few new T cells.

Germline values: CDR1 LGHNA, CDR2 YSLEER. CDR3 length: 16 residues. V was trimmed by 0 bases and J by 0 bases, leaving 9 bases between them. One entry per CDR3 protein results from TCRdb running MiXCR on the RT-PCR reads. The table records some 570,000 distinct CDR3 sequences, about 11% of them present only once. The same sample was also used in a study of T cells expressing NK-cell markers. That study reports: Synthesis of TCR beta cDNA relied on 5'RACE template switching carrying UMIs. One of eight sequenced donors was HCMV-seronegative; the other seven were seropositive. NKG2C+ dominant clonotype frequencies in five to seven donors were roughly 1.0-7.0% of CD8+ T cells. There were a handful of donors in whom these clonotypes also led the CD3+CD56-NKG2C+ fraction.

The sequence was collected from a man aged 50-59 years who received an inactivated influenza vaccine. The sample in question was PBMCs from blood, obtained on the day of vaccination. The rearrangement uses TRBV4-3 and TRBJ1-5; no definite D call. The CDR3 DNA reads TGCGCCAGCAGCCAAGATCGGCATTATAGCAATCAGCCCCAGCATTTT. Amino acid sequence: CASSQDRHYSNQPQHF.